Many counts were recorded for the clone carrying this T cell receptor beta chain. What it binds is unknown. Germline CDR1 SGDLS, CDR2 YYNGEE. After removal of 0 bases from V and 5 bases from J, the junction contained 7 bases not matched to a gene. CDR3 length: 17 residues. The data originate from a study of CD8+CD57+ T cells in acquired aplastic anemia. Genomic DNA, the template, was used for profiling of the TCR beta VDJ and CDR3. TCRdb fed the reads into MiXCR, producing one record per CDR3 protein. This sample has about 250,000 distinct CDR3 sequences, with around half found just once. Study-wide findings and caveats: Between patients and controls, CD8+ Simpson's diversity did not vary significantly.

An expansion of CD8+CD57+ cells by flow cytometry had been shown in patients chosen for sequencing. This sequence was found in a human donor with aplastic anemia. The chain couples TRBV9 to TRBJ2-1; TRBD2 matches 11 bases. Specimen: sorted CD4+, CD8+, or CD8+CD57+ T cells (not recorded which) from PBMCs. As DNA, the CDR3 is TGTGCCAGCAGCGTAGACGCTAGCGGGAGGATGGACAATGAGCAGTTCTTC. This translates into CASSVDASGRMDNEQFF.